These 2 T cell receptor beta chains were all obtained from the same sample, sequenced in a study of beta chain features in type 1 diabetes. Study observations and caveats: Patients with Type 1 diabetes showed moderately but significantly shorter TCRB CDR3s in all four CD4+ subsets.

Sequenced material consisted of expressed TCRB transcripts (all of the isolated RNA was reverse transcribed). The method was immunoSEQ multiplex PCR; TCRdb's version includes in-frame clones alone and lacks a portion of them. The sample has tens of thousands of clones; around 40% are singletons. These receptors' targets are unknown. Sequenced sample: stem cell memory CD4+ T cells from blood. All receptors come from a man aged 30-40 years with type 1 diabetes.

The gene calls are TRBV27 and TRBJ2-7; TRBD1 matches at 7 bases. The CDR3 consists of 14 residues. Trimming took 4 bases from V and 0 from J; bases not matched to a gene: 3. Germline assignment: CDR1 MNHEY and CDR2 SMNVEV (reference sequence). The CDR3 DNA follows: TGTGCCAGCAGTTACAGGGGCGTCTCCTACGAGCAGTACTTC. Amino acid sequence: CASSYRGVSYEQYF.

CDR3 nucleotide sequence: TGCGCCAGCAGCGGACCGGGACTAGCGGGAACTAGCTCCTACAATGAGCAGTTCTTC. Its translation is CASSGPGLAGTSSYNEQFF. The chain recombines TRBV5-1 with TRBJ2-1; 13 bases align to TRBD2. V lost 4 bases to trimming and J lost 0 bases; unmatched junction nucleotides: 10. The CDR3 contains 19 residues. CDR1 and CDR2 from the germline V gene are SGHRS and YFSETQ.